The rows below give T cell receptor beta chains drawn from one sample of a study of chemoradiotherapy in HPV16-positive cancers. The repertoire was sequenced with immunoSEQ multiplex PCR; TCRdb's copy has only in-frame clones and lacks some. This table has about 29,000 clones, roughly nine tenths appearing once. The sample in question was blood, obtained from a patient who underwent chemoradiotherapy. The receptors were sampled from a human donor with HPV-associated anogenital cancer. CDR3s include the opening cysteine and the closing phenylalanine or tryptophan. Fields, in order: CDR3 protein, CDR3 DNA, D gene, V gene, clone size, J gene. A D gene is named only where the DNA matches it firmly. Only some rows state a clone size, as once, few, many or a class for expanded clones.

CASSWQARRTSSYEQYF,TGTGCCAGCAGCTGGCAGGCGCGACGGACAAGCTCCTACGAGCAGTACTTC,NA,TRBV7-3,NA,TRBJ2-7
CASSLVIYGNQPQHF,TGTGCCAGCAGTTTGGTGATATACGGCAATCAGCCCCAGCATTTT,NA,TRBV28,NA,TRBJ1-5
CASSSRGGPVAGELFF,TGTGCCAGCAGCTCCAGGGGGGGGCCGGTGGCCGGGGAGCTGTTTTTT,NA,TRBV7-9,NA,TRBJ2-2
CASSYATSGLTYEQYF,TGTGCCAGCAGTTACGCGACTAGCGGGCTAACCTACGAGCAGTACTTC,TRBD2,TRBV6-5,NA,TRBJ2-7
CAWTVVQGAFKVNTEAFF,TGTGCCTGGACAGTGGTACAGGGGGCTTTTAAGGTGAACACTGAAGCTTTCTTT,TRBD1,TRBV30,NA,TRBJ1-1
CASSLEGHSSGNTIYF,TGTGCCAGCAGCTTAGAGGGACACAGCTCTGGAAACACCATATATTTT,NA,TRBV7-2,NA,TRBJ1-3
CASSTGQGLQETQYF,TGTGCCAGCAGTACGGGACAGGGCCTCCAAGAGACCCAGTACTTC,TRBD1,TRBV28,NA,TRBJ2-5
CASSFGGGPQGWRTEAFF,TGCGCCAGCAGCTTTGGGGGGGGGCCACAGGGATGGAGGACTGAAGCTTTCTTT,NA,TRBV5-1,NA,TRBJ1-1
CASSLEGRDGYTF,TGTGCCAGCAGCTTAGAGGGCAGGGATGGCTACACCTTC,NA,TRBV7-8,NA,TRBJ1-2
CARDRDYGYTF,TGTGCCAGGGACAGGGATTATGGCTACACCTTC,TRBD1,TRBV28,NA,TRBJ1-2
CASSLTESQETQYF,TGTGCCAGCAGCTTGACAGAGAGCCAAGAGACCCAGTACTTC,NA,TRBV7-8,NA,TRBJ2-5
CASSVGRNTGELFF,TGTGCCAGCTCAGTTGGGCGTAACACCGGGGAGCTGTTTTTT,NA,TRBV18,once,TRBJ2-2
CASSRGEGPGRGEQYF,TGCGCCAGCAGCCGAGGGGAGGGCCCCGGGCGGGGCGAGCAGTACTTC,TRBD2,TRBV5-1,NA,TRBJ2-7
CSVQEYRNYGYTF,TGCAGCGTCCAGGAGTACCGTAACTATGGCTACACCTTC,NA,TRBV29-1,NA,TRBJ1-2
CASSLDPGQKGNYGYTF,TGTGCCAGCAGCTTAGACCCTGGGCAGAAGGGTAACTATGGCTACACCTTC,NA,TRBV7-2,NA,TRBJ1-2
CASSYGLGGYEQYF,TGTGCCAGCAGCTACGGTCTCGGGGGGTACGAGCAGTACTTC,TRBD2,TRBV6-1,NA,TRBJ2-7
CASSYSKDQPQHF,TGTGCCAGCAGTTACTCGAAGGATCAGCCCCAGCATTTT,NA,TRBV6-6,once,TRBJ1-5
CASRETGRNEKLFF,TGTGCCAGCAGAGAGACAGGGCGCAATGAAAAACTGTTTTTT,TRBD1,TRBV6-1,NA,TRBJ1-4
CASSTRARRVDEQYF,TGTGCCAGCAGCACTCGGGCCCGGAGAGTGGACGAGCAGTACTTC,NA,TRBV5-4,NA,TRBJ2-7
CASSSNGGEQYF,TGTGCCAGCAGCTCCAATGGGGGCGAGCAGTACTTC,NA,TRBV5-6,NA,TRBJ2-7
CSVGDNEKLFF,TGCAGTGTGGGGGATAATGAAAAACTGTTTTTT,NA,TRBV20-1,NA,TRBJ1-4
CASSALTSGGITDTQYF,TGTGCCAGCAGCGCCTTGACTAGCGGGGGGATCACAGATACGCAGTATTTT,TRBD2,TRBV5-6,once,TRBJ2-3
CASSLLAGYEQYF,TGTGCCAGCAGCCTACTAGCGGGGTACGAGCAGTACTTC,TRBD2,TRBV7-8,NA,TRBJ2-7
CASSSTGYEQYF,TGCGCCAGCAGCTCGACAGGATACGAGCAGTACTTC,NA,TRBV5-1,NA,TRBJ2-7
CASSAGTPTEAFF,TGCGCCAGCAGCGCAGGGACACCCACTGAAGCTTTCTTT,NA,TRBV4-3,NA,TRBJ1-1
CASSISVALQETQYF,TGTGCCAGCAGCATCTCGGTAGCCCTACAAGAGACCCAGTACTTC,NA,TRBV7-6,once,TRBJ2-5
CASSMTPWTTGGIQYF,TGCGCCAGCAGCATGACCCCATGGACTACCGGTGGCATTCAGTACTTC,NA,TRBV5-1,NA,TRBJ2-4
CAGGQRDTGELFF,TGTGCCGGGGGCCAGCGGGACACCGGGGAGCTGTTTTTT,NA,TRBV7-2,NA,TRBJ2-2
CASSDGGVYEQYF,TGTGCCAGCAGTGATGGGGGAGTGTACGAGCAGTACTTC,NA,TRBV6-1,NA,TRBJ2-7
CASSVGTGLTDTQYF,TGCGCCAGCAGCGTCGGGACAGGTCTCACAGATACGCAGTATTTT,TRBD1,TRBV4-3,NA,TRBJ2-3
CASSPGTGHEQYF,TGTGCCAGCTCACCCGGGACAGGGCACGAGCAGTACTTC,TRBD1,TRBV18,NA,TRBJ2-7
CASSVRSNEKLFF,TGTGCCAGCAGCGTGAGGAGTAATGAAAAACTGTTTTTT,NA,TRBV13,NA,TRBJ1-4
CASSSYLNLDRGKLNTEAFF,TGCGCCAGCAGCTCATATTTAAACTTAGACAGGGGGAAGCTGAACACTGAAGCTTTCTTT,TRBD1,TRBV5-1,NA,TRBJ1-1
CAWRTRESGTSGSQPQHF,TGTGCCTGGAGGACGAGGGAATCCGGGACATCGGGTTCTCAGCCCCAGCATTTT,NA,TRBV30,NA,TRBJ1-5
CASRDPGQGAGNTIYF,TGTGCCAGCAGGGATCCGGGACAGGGGGCTGGAAACACCATATATTTT,TRBD1,TRBV7-2,NA,TRBJ1-3
CSVRVTTTGYEQYF,TGCAGCGTCAGAGTCACCACGACCGGTTACGAGCAGTACTTC,NA,TRBV29-1,NA,TRBJ2-7
CASSGGNTGANVLTF,TGCGCCAGCAGTGGAGGGAATACCGGGGCCAACGTCCTGACTTTC,NA,TRBV10-1,NA,TRBJ2-6
CASSYVEETQYF,TGTGCCAGCAGTTATGTCGAAGAGACCCAGTACTTC,NA,TRBV6-6,NA,TRBJ2-5
CASADAVLGGYTF,TGTGCCAGCGCGGATGCGGTTCTGGGTGGCTACACCTTC,NA,TRBV6-6,NA,TRBJ1-2
CASSPTGVPNQPQHF,TGTGCCAGCTCACCGACAGGAGTTCCTAATCAGCCCCAGCATTTT,NA,TRBV18,NA,TRBJ1-5
CASSLRGNNQPQHF,TGTGCCAGCAGTTTAAGGGGCAATAATCAGCCCCAGCATTTT,NA,TRBV28,once,TRBJ1-5
CASSAFQGGDRSNTEAFF,TGTGCCAGCAGTGCCTTCCAAGGGGGGGACAGGTCGAACACTGAAGCTTTCTTT,TRBD1,TRBV2,NA,TRBJ1-1
CASSLAAGDLSTEAFF,TGCGCCAGCAGCTTGGCCGCAGGGGACTTGTCCACTGAAGCTTTCTTT,NA,TRBV5-1,NA,TRBJ1-1
CASSPGGRGGYEQYF,TGTGCCAGCAGCCCCGGGGGGCGGGGAGGCTACGAGCAGTACTTC,NA,TRBV5-4,NA,TRBJ2-7
CASSRDGVRNTGELFF,TGTGCCAGCAGCCGAGACGGGGTTCGGAACACCGGGGAGCTGTTTTTT,NA,TRBV11-2,NA,TRBJ2-2
CASSVGAGSTEAFF,TGTGCCAGCAGCGTAGGGGCTGGATCTACTGAAGCTTTCTTT,NA,TRBV9,NA,TRBJ1-1
CASSPGWGTDTQYF,TGTGCCAGCAGCCCGGGTTGGGGCACAGATACGCAGTATTTT,NA,TRBV11-2,NA,TRBJ2-3
CASEGDRAYNSPLHF,TGTGCCAGTGAGGGTGACAGGGCCTATAATTCACCCCTCCACTTT,TRBD1,TRBV2,NA,TRBJ1-6
CASSPMTGDRGTQYF,TGTGCCAGCTCACCAATGACAGGGGATAGAGGGACCCAGTACTTC,TRBD1,TRBV18,NA,TRBJ2-5
CAWETQGADTQYF,TGTGCCTGGGAGACCCAAGGGGCGGATACGCAGTATTTT,NA,TRBV30,NA,TRBJ2-3
CASSPVSGNYNEQFF,TGTGCCAGCTCACCGGTAAGCGGGAACTACAATGAGCAGTTCTTC,TRBD2,TRBV18,NA,TRBJ2-1
CASGLTGEREAFF,TGTGCTAGTGGTCTCACAGGGGAAAGAGAAGCTTTCTTT,TRBD1,TRBV12-5,NA,TRBJ1-1
CASSSLDRGREQYF,TGTGCCAGCAGCTCCCTAGACAGGGGGAGAGAGCAGTACTTC,TRBD1,TRBV7-2,NA,TRBJ2-7
CASSPAGGPTGELFF,TGTGCCAGCAGCCCGGCGGGGGGGCCGACCGGGGAGCTGTTTTTT,TRBD2,TRBV5-4,NA,TRBJ2-2